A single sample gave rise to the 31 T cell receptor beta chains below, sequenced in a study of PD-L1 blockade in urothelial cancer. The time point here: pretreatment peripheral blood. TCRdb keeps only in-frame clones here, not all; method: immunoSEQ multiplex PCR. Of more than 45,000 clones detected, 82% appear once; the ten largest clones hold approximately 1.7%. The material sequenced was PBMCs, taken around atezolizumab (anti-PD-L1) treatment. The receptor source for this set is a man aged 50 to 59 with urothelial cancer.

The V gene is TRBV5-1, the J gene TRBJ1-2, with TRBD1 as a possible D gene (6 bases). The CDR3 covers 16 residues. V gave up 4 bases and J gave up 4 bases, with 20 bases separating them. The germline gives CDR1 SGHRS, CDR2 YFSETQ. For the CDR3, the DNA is TGCGCCAGCAGCGTCGGAGACAGGTCTTGGTCCTATGGCTACACCTTC. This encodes CASSVGDRSWSYGYTF.

CDR3 residues: CASSLVPGTDTQYF. DNA for the CDR3: TGTGCCAGCAGCTTGGTACCAGGCACAGATACGCAGTATTTT. This chain joins TRBV5-5 and TRBJ2-3, with no clear D. V lost 0 bases, J lost 1 base, and 6 bases lay in between. CDR1 and CDR2 (germline): SGHKS, YYEKEE (reference sequence). The CDR3 runs to 14 residues.

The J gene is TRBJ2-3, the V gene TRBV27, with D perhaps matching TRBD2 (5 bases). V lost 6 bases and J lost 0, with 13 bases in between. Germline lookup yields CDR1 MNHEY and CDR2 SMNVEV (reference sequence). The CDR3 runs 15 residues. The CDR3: CASSRGDFSTDTQYF. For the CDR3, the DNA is TGTGCCAGCAGCCGGGGAGACTTTAGCACAGATACGCAGTATTTT.

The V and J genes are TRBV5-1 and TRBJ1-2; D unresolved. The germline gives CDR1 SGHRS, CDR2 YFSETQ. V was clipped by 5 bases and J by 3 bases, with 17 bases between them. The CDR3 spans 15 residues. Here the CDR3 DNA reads TGCGCCAGCAGTGAGGGCGGGTGGATTGACTATGGCTACACCTTC. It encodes CASSEGGWIDYGYTF.

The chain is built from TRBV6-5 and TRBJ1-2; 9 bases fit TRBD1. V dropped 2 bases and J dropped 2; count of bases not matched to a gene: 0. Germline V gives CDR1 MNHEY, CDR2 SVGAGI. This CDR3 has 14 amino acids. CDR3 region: CASSYGQGNYGYTF. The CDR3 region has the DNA TGTGCCAGCAGTTACGGACAGGGGAACTATGGCTACACCTTC.

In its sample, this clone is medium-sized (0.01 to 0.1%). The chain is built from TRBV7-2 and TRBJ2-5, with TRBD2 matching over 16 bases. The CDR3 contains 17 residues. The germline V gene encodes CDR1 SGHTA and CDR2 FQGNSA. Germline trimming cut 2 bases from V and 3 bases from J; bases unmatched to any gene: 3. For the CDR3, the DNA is TGTGCCAGCAGCTTAACGGGACTAGCGGGGGGGAAAGAGACCCAGTACTTC. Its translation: CASSLTGLAGGKETQYF.

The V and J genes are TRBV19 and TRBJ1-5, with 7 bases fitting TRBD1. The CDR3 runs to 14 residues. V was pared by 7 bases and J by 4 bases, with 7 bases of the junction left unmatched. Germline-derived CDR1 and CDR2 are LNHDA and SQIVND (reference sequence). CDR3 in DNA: TGTGCCAGTAAAGAGACAGGGCTTAATCAGCCCCAGCATTTT. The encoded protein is CASKETGLNQPQHF.

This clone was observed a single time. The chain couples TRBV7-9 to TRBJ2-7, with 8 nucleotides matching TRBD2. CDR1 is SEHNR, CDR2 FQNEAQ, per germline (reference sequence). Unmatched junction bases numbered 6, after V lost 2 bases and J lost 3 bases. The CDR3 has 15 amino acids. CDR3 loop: CASSLIDTSGYEQYF. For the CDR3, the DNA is TGTGCCAGCAGCTTAATCGACACTAGCGGCTACGAGCAGTACTTC.

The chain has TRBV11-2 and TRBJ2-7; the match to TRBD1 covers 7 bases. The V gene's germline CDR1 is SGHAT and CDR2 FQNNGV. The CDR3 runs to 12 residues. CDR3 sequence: CASSFDRQGAEV. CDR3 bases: TGTGCCAGCAGCTTCGACAGACAGGGAGCCGAAGTC.

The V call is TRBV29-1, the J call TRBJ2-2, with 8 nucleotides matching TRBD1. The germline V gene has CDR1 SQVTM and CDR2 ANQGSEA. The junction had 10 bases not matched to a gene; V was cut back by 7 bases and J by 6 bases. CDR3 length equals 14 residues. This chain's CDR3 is CSGVVSQGAGELFF. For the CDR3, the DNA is TGCAGCGGTGTCGTCTCACAGGGGGCCGGGGAGCTGTTTTTT.

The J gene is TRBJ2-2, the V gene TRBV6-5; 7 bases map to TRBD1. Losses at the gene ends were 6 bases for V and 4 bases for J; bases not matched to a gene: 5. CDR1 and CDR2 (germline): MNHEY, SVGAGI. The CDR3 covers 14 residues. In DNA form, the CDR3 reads TGTGCCAGCAGAAGACAGGGTACCACCGGGGAGCTGTTTTTT. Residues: CASRRQGTTGELFF.

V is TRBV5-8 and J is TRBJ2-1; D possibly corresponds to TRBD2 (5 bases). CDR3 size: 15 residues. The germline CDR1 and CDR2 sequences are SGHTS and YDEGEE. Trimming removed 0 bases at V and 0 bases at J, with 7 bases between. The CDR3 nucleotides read TGTGCCAGCAGCTTGGAAGGGAGCTCCTACAATGAGCAGTTCTTC. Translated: CASSLEGSSYNEQFF.

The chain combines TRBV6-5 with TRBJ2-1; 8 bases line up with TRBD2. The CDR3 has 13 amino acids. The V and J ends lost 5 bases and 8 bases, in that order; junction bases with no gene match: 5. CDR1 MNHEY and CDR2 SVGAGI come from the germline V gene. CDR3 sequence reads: CASSREGGHEQFF. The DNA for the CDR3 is TGTGCCAGCAGTCGGGAGGGGGGGCATGAGCAGTTCTTC.

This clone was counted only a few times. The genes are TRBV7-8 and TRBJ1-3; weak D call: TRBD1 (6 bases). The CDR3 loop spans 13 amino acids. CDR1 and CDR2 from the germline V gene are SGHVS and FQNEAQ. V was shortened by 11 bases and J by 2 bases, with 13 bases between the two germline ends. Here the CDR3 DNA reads TGTGCCGGACAACCAGGGGCTGGAAACACCATATATTTT. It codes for CAGQPGAGNTIYF.

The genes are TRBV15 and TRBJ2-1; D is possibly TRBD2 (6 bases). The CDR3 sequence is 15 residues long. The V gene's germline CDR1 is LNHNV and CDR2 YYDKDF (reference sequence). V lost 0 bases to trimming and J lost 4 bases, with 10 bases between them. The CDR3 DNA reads TGTGCCACCAGCAGAGAGCGGGGAGTGTACAATGAGCAGTTCTTC. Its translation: CATSRERGVYNEQFF.

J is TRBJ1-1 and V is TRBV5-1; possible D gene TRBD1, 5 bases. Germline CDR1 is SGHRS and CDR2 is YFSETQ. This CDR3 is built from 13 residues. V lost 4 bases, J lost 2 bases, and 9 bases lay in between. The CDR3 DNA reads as TGCGCCAGCAGCCAGCAGGGAAACACTGAAGCTTTCTTT. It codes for CASSQQGNTEAFF.

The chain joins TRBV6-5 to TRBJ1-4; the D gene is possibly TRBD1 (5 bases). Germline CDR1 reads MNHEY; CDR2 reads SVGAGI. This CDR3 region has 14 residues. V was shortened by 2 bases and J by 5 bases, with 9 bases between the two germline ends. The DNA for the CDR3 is TGTGCCAGCAGTTACGGGGGGAGGAATGAAAAACTGTTTTTT. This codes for CASSYGGRNEKLFF.

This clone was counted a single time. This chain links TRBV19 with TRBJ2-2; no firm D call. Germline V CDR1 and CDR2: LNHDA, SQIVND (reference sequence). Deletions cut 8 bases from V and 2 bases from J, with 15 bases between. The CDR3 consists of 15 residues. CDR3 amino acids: CASSASAHNTGELFF. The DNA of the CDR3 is TGTGCCAGTTCCGCCAGTGCCCATAACACCGGGGAGCTGTTTTTT.

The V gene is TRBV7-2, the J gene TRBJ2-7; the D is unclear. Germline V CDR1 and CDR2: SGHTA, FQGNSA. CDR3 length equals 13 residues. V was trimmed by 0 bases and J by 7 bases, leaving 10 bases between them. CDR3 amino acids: CASSLALEWEQYV. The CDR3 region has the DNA TGTGCCAGCAGCTTAGCGCTGGAGTGGGAGCAGTACGTC.

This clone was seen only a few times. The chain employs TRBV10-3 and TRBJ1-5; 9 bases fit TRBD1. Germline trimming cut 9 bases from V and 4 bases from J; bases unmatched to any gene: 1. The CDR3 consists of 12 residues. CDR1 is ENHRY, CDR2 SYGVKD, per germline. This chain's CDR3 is CAMGQGNQPQHF. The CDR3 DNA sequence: TGTGCCATGGGACAGGGTAATCAGCCCCAGCATTTT.

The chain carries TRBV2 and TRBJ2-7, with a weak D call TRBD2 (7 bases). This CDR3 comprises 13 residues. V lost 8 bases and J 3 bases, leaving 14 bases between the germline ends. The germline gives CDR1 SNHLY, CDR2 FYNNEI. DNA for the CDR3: TGTGCCAGCTCGCGGGGGCAGAACTACGAGCAGTACTTC. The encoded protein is CASSRGQNYEQYF.

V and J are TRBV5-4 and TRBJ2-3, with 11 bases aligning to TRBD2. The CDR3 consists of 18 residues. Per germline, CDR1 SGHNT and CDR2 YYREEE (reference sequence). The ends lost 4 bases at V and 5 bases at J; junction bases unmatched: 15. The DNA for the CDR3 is TGTGCCAGCAGCCAGAAGGGTAGCGGGAGGGGGTCGGTAGATACGCAGTATTTT. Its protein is CASSQKGSGRGSVDTQYF.

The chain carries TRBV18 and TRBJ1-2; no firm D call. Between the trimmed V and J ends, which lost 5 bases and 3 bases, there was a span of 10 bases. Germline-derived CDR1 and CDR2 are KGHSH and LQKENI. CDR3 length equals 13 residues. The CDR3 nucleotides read TGTGCCAGCTCAGCCAGCGCAGACTATGGCTACACCTTC. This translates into CASSASADYGYTF.

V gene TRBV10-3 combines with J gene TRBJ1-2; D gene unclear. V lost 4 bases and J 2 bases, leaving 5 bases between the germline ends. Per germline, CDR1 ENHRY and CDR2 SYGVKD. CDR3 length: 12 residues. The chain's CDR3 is CAISGQNYGYTF. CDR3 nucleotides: TGTGCCATCAGTGGACAAAACTATGGCTACACCTTC.

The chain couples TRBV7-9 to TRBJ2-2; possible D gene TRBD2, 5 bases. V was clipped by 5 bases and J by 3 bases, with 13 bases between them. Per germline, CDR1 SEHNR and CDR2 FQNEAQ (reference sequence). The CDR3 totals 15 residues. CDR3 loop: CASSPTRGYTGELFF. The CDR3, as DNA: TGTGCCAGCAGCCCTACCCGGGGTTACACCGGGGAGCTGTTTTTT.

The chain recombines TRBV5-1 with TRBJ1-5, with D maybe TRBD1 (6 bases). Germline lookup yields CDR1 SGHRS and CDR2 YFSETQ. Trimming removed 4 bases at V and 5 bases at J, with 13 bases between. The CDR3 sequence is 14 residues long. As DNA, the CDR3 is TGCGCCAGCAGCCCGGACAGCACTGATCAGCCCCAGCATTTT. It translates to CASSPDSTDQPQHF.

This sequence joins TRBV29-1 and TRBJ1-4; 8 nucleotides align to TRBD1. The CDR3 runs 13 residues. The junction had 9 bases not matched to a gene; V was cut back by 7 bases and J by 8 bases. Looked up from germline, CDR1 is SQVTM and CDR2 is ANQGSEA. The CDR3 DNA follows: TGCAGCGCTATCAGGGGGCTCGGGGAAAAACTGTTTTTT. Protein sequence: CSAIRGLGEKLFF.

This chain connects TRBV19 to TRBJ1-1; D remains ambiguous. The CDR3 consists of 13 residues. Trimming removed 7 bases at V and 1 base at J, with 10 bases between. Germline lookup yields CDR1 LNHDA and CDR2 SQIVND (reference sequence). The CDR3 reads CASTGIPNTEAFF. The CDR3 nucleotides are TGTGCCAGTACGGGGATACCGAACACTGAAGCTTTCTTT.

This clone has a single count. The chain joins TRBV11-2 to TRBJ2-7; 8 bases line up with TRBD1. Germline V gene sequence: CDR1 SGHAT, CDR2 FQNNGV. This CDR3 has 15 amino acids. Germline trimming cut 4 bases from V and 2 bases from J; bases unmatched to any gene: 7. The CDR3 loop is CASSYRQGYTYEQYF. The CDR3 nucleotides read TGTGCCAGCAGCTACCGACAGGGGTACACCTACGAGCAGTACTTC. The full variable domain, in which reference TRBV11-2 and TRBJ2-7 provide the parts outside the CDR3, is EAGVAQSPRYKIIEKRQSVAFWCNPISGHATLYWYQQILGQGPKLLIQFQNNGVVDDSQLPKDRFSAERLKGVDSTLKIQPAKLEDSAVYLCASSYRQGYTYEQYFGPGTRLTVT.

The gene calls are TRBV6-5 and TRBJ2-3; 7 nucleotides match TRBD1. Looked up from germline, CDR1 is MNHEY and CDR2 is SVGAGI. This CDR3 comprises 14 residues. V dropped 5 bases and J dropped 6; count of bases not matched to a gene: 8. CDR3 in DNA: TGTGCCAGCAGTACAGGGGCATCAGGGGATACGCAGTATTTT. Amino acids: CASSTGASGDTQYF.

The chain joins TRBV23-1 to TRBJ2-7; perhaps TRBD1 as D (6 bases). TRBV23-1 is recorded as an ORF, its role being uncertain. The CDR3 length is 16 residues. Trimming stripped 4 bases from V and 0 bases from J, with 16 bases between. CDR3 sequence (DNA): TGCGCCAGCAGTCTTCCACAGGGTATTAGCTCCTACGAGCAGTACGTC. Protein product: CASSLPQGISSYEQYV.